The clone carrying this T cell receptor beta chain showed up just a few times. Its matching antigen is unknown. The study reverse transcribed the entire isolated RNA, so it sequenced expressed TCRB transcripts. Sequenced by immunoSEQ multiplex PCR; TCRdb stores in-frame clones only, minus some. The sample lists 810,000 or so clones; roughly a sixth were seen once. The sample originates from a study of beta chain features in type 1 diabetes. The authors took one heparinised blood draw, averaging about 110 mL, from each donor. Each of the CD4+ naive, central memory, regulatory and stem cell-like memory populations was sorted via CD45RO/CCR7/CD25/CD127/CD95/CD27. Germline assignment: CDR1 MNHEY and CDR2 SVGAGI. This CDR3 comprises 11 residues. Trimming left V 6 bases short and J 5 bases short, with 6 bases between. Points from the study as a whole: Patients' naive, central memory and Treg TCRB repertoires seemed closer to one another than those of healthy donors.

The V and J genes are TRBV6-5 and TRBJ2-3; D call uncertain. The TCR originated in a woman aged 18-29 years in good health. The sample consisted of naive CD4+ T cells from blood. The CDR3: CASSWGDTQYF. The DNA for the CDR3 is TGTGCCAGCAGCTGGGGAGATACGCAGTATTTT.